The 9 T cell receptor beta chains below all came from one sample that was sequenced in a study of T cells after yellow fever vaccination. Using its own MiXCR run on the 5' RACE reads, TCRdb lists one record per CDR3 protein. Among tens of thousands of distinct CDR3 sequences listed, more than 5.5% were seen once. Sequenced here: CD8+ T cells sorted from PBMCs, sampled more than 4 days after the first yellow fever vaccination. These receptors all come from a man in his late teens or twenties who received the YFV17D yellow fever vaccine.

This clonotype was counted at least ten times. The chain has TRBV4-2 and TRBJ2-7, with 13 bases fitting TRBD2. There are 16 residues in the CDR3. V shed 6 bases, J shed 0 bases, and the junction held 5 bases outside the gene matches. CDR1 is LGHNA, CDR2 YNFKEQ, per germline. CDR3 nucleotide sequence: TGTGCCAGCAGAAGACTAGCGGGGGGCCTCTCCTACGAGCAGTACTTC. Translated: CASRRLAGGLSYEQYF.

J is TRBJ2-6 and V is TRBV4-2, with TRBD1 matching over 9 bases. Germline V gives CDR1 LGHNA, CDR2 YNFKEQ. V lost 4 bases to trimming and J lost 1 base; unmatched junction nucleotides: 5. CDR3 size: 17 residues. CDR3 sequence reads: CASSPAGTGSGANVLTF. CDR3 DNA sequence: TGTGCCAGCAGCCCAGCCGGGACAGGGTCTGGGGCCAACGTCCTGACTTTC.

This clonotype was found a few times. The J gene is TRBJ2-3, the V gene TRBV4-3; D perhaps matches TRBD2 (5 bases). CDR3 length equals 13 residues. V was shortened by 5 bases and J by 1 base, with 7 bases between the two germline ends. Germline-derived CDR1 and CDR2 are LGHNA and YSLEER. In DNA form, the CDR3 reads TGCGCCAGCAGCACCGGGGGCACAGATACGCAGTATTTT. Amino acid sequence: CASSTGGTDTQYF.

In DNA, the CDR3 is TGTGCCAGCAGCTTAGGGGCAGGGTTTACGAACACCGGGGAGCTGTTTTTT. It specifies CASSLGAGFTNTGELFF. The chain joins TRBV7-8 to TRBJ2-2; possible D gene TRBD1, 5 bases. V dropped 1 base and J dropped 0 bases, with 12 bases sitting between them. CDR3 length equals 17 residues. The germline V gene encodes CDR1 SGHVS and CDR2 FQNEAQ.

This clonotype has at least ten counts. V gene TRBV20-1 combines with J gene TRBJ2-7; D remains unclear. V was trimmed by 0 bases and J by 0 bases, leaving 9 bases between them. The CDR3 has 14 residues. The V gene's germline CDR1 is DFQATT and CDR2 SNEGSKA (reference sequence). CDR3 nucleotides: TGCAGTGCTAGAGAATCTGACGGCTCCTACGAGCAGTACGTC. This gives the protein CSARESDGSYEQYV.

This clonotype was detected ten times or more. The rearrangement uses TRBV6-5 and TRBJ1-5, with unresolved D. V dropped 2 bases and J dropped 4 bases, with 9 bases sitting between them. The CDR3 consists of 14 residues. Germline V lookup: CDR1 MNHEY, CDR2 SVGAGI. Here the CDR3 DNA reads TGTGCCAGCAGTTACGGCCCGAGTAATCAGCCCCAGCATTTT. Protein: CASSYGPSNQPQHF.

This clonotype was observed a single time. This may be a read error: a much more frequent sequence differs by one nucleotide. The chain is built from TRBV12-3 or TRBV12-4 and TRBJ2-5, with a tentative D call TRBD2 (5 bases). V lost 4 bases, J lost 1 base, and 16 bases lay in between. This CDR3 has 16 residues. The CDR3 DNA is TGTGCCAGCAGTTGGGAGTTAGACGCGCTCCAAGAGACCCAGTACTTC. Translation gives CASSWELDALQETQYF.

This clonotype was recorded a few times. The V and J genes are TRBV9 and TRBJ2-1; D may correspond to TRBD1 or TRBD2 (5 bases each). Per germline, CDR1 SGDLS and CDR2 YYNGEE. The CDR3 length is 14 residues. V was clipped by 2 bases and J by 7 bases, with 13 bases between them. CDR3 DNA: TGTGCCAGCAGCGTTTGGGACGGACGGAATGAGCAGTTCTTC. Translated: CASSVWDGRNEQFF.

This clonotype was detected only a few times. The gene calls are TRBV4-1 and TRBJ2-6; TRBD1 aligns across 7 bases. This CDR3 comprises 17 residues. Looked up from germline, CDR1 is MGHRA and CDR2 is YSYEKL. V lost 5 bases, J lost 0 bases, and 7 bases stayed unmatched. The CDR3 loop is CASSMGQPNSGANVLTF. CDR3 nucleotides: TGCGCCAGCAGCATGGGACAGCCCAACTCTGGGGCCAACGTCCTGACTTTC.